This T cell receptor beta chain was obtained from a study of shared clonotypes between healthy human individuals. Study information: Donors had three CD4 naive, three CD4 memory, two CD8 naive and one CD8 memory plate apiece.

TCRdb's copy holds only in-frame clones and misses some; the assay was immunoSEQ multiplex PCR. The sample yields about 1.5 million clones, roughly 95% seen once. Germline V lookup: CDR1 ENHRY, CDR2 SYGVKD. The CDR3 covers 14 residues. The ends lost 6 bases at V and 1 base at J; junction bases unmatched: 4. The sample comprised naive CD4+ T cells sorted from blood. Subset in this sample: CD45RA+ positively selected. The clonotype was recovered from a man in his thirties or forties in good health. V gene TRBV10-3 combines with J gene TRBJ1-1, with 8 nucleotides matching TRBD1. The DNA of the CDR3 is TGTGCCATCAGGGGGACAGGCAAGAACACTGAAGCTTTCTTT. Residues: CAIRGTGKNTEAFF.